The rows below give T cell receptor beta chains drawn from one sample of a study of cytomegalovirus exposure and HLA in healthy donors. TCRdb's table, derived via immunoSEQ multiplex PCR, lists solely in-frame clones and lacks some. The top ten hold approximately 5.6% of the sample, which has 40,000 to 45,000 clones, under 60% seen once. Input material: PBMCs. All receptors derive from a man in his fifties or sixties in good health and CMV-seronegative. Each CDR3 is given with its conserved first and last residue. The D gene is left open where the match is weak. A clone size is listed for some rows: how often the clone was seen (once, few, many), or a class if it is expanded.

>.|.|TRBV30|TRBJ2-5
TGTGCCTGGAGTCTCGGGGAGACCCAGTACTTC
CAWSLGETQYF
>TRBD1|few|TRBV2|TRBJ1-1
TGTGCCAGCAGTATGACAGGGGGTGATACTGAAGCTTTCTTT
CASSMTGGDTEAFF
>.|.|TRBV10-2|TRBJ2-3
TGCGCCAGCAGTGAGCCGGGTGGGTATACGCAGTATTTT
CASSEPGGYTQYF
>.|.|TRBV28|TRBJ1-2
TGTGCCAGCAATGAGGGCACGGGATTTATTTATGGCTACACCTTC
CASNEGTGFIYGYTF
>.|.|TRBV5-1|TRBJ2-5
TGCGCCAGCAGCCCCTCCGGACAGAACCAAGAGACCCAGTACTTC
CASSPSGQNQETQYF
>TRBD2|.|TRBV30|TRBJ2-1
TGTGCCTGGAGTGTACGCGGGGGGCGATTCTTC
CAWSVRGGRFF
>TRBD2|.|TRBV29-1|TRBJ2-2
TGCAGCGTACGCAGCGGGGCGAGCGGGGAGCTGTTTTTT
CSVRSGASGELFF
>TRBD2|.|TRBV5-1|TRBJ2-5
TGCGCCAGCAGCTTGGGGCTAGCGGGACAAGAGACCCAGTACTTC
CASSLGLAGQETQYF
>TRBD1|.|TRBV29-1|TRBJ2-7
TGCAGCGTATCCGACAGGGGAGGCGACGAGCAGTACTTC
CSVSDRGGDEQYF
>.|few|TRBV4-1|TRBJ1-4
TGCGCCAGCAGCCAAGACAGGCCAACTAATGAAAAACTGTTTTTT
CASSQDRPTNEKLFF
>TRBD2|.|TRBV28|TRBJ2-7
TGTGCCAGCAGTTTATCCGCCGGGACTAGCGGGAGCGGCGAGCAGTACTTC
CASSLSAGTSGSGEQYF
>TRBD1|.|TRBV7-8|TRBJ2-3
TGTGCCAGCAGTAGGGACAGGGGGCGCTCGGCGGGACGGGCAGATACGCAGTATTTT
CASSRDRGRSAGRADTQYF
>.|few|TRBV4-2|TRBJ2-3
TGTGCCAGCAGCCAAGATAGGGGGAACAGACTCACAGATACGCAGTATTTT
CASSQDRGNRLTDTQYF
>.|.|TRBV19|TRBJ2-3
TGTGCCAGTAGTATAGCCTTCGCAGATACGCAGTATTTT
CASSIAFADTQYF
>TRBD2|few|TRBV30|TRBJ2-7
TGTGCCGGCACCCCCACAGGGACTAGCTCCTACGAGCAGTACTTC
CAGTPTGTSSYEQYF
>.|few|TRBV18|TRBJ1-2
TGTGCCAGCTCACCGGGGCAAAGCTATGGCTACACCTTC
CASSPGQSYGYTF
>.|.|TRBV11-2|TRBJ2-6
TGTGCCAGCAGTATGCACAGGGAGTCCGGGGCCAACGTCCTGACTTTC
CASSMHRESGANVLTF
>.|few|TRBV30|TRBJ1-2
TGTGCCTGGAGACTAGCTAACTATGGCTACACCTTC
CAWRLANYGYTF
>TRBD1|.|TRBV28|TRBJ1-1
TGTGCCAGCAGGACAGGGGGCGACGGGAACACTGAAGCTTTCTTT
CASRTGGDGNTEAFF
>TRBD2|.|TRBV6-1|TRBJ2-2
TGTGCCAGCAGCCGGACTAGCGGGAACACCGGGGAGCTGTTTTTT
CASSRTSGNTGELFF
>TRBD2|.|TRBV9|TRBJ2-7
TGTGCCAGCAGCGTAGGCGGGAGGGCCCCCTACGAGCAGTACTTC
CASSVGGRAPYEQYF
>.|.|TRBV5-4|TRBJ2-2
TGTGCCAGCAGCTACCGGACAACGCGCGCCGGATACACCGGGGAGCTGTTTTTT
CASSYRTTRAGYTGELFF
>.|.|TRBV5-1|TRBJ2-3
TGCGCCAGCAGCTTGGCGGGGTGGGCCACAGATACGCAGTATTTT
CASSLAGWATDTQYF
>.|few|TRBV5-1|TRBJ1-1
TGCGCCAGCAGCTCGACAGGCATGAACACTGAAGCTTTCTTT
CASSSTGMNTEAFF
>.|.|TRBV6-5|TRBJ2-5
TGTGCCAGCAGTTACTTGGCGGTGGGAGAGACCCAGTACTTC
CASSYLAVGETQYF
>.|few|TRBV27|TRBJ1-1
TGTGCCAGCAGCTTTACGGGGGGATTTGAAGCTTTCTTT
CASSFTGGFEAFF
>.|.|TRBV5-4|TRBJ1-1
TGTGCCAGCAGCTTGACGGGTGTGAACACTGAAGCTTTCTTT
CASSLTGVNTEAFF
>.|few|TRBV7-9|TRBJ2-7
TGTGCCAGCAGCCCCTGGACAGCTACCTACGAGCAGTACTTC
CASSPWTATYEQYF
>TRBD1|.|TRBV15|TRBJ1-2
TGTGCCACCAGCATCTCAGGGGGCGGCTACACCTTC
CATSISGGGYTF
>TRBD2|.|TRBV29-1|TRBJ2-2
TGCAGCGCCCCGGGACTAGGGAACACCGGGGAGCTGTTTTTT
CSAPGLGNTGELFF
>.|.|TRBV4-1|TRBJ2-6
TGCGCCAGCAGCCTAGCGGTGGGGGATTACTCTGGGGCCAACGTCCTGACTTTC
CASSLAVGDYSGANVLTF
>TRBD2|.|TRBV28|TRBJ2-1
TGTGCCAGCACCCATTCAGGGACTAGCGGGGGTGAGCAGTTCTTC
CASTHSGTSGGEQFF
>TRBD1|.|TRBV6-5|TRBJ2-7
TGTGCCAGCACCGGACAGGTCTCCTACGAGCAGTACTTC
CASTGQVSYEQYF
>TRBD2|.|TRBV7-7|TRBJ2-1
TGTGCCAGCAGCTTAGGTAGCGGGAGGGGGGAAAATGAGCAGTTCTTC
CASSLGSGRGENEQFF
>.|few|TRBV5-4|TRBJ2-7
TGTGCCAGCAGCTTTAGGGGAGGCCCCTACGAGCAGTACTTC
CASSFRGGPYEQYF
>.|few|TRBV18|TRBJ2-7
TGTGCCAGCTCACCACTGCCCGGATTGACAACCTACGAGCAGTACTTC
CASSPLPGLTTYEQYF
>.|.|TRBV7-9|TRBJ2-7
TGTGCCAGCAGCTCTGGGGCGGGACAGTACGAGCAGTACTTC
CASSSGAGQYEQYF
>.|.|TRBV7-9|TRBJ1-1
TGTGCCAGCAGCGCATACCGGGGGGGGTCTAGCACTGAAGCTTTCTTT
CASSAYRGGSSTEAFF
>.|.|TRBV5-8|TRBJ2-2
TGTGCCAGCAGTCAGAGACAGTACACCGGGGAGCTGTTTTTT
CASSQRQYTGELFF
>TRBD1|few|TRBV5-1|TRBJ1-4
TGCGCCAGCACTGGGGGACAGGGTGAAAAACTGTTTTTT
CASTGGQGEKLFF
>.|few|TRBV19|TRBJ1-1
TGTGCCAGTAAGTCGGTGAACACTGAAGCTTTCTTT
CASKSVNTEAFF
>.|few|TRBV30|TRBJ1-3
TGTGCCTGGAGTCGGGGGACCCTGGAAAACACCATATATTTT
CAWSRGTLENTIYF
>.|.|TRBV29-1|TRBJ1-2
TGCAGCGTCCGTACCACCGGGAGGAATGGCTACACCTTC
CSVRTTGRNGYTF
>TRBD2|few|TRBV11-2|TRBJ2-5
TGTGCCAGCAGTGGGCTAGCGGGGGGGATCCAAGAGACCCAGTACTTC
CASSGLAGGIQETQYF
>.|few|TRBV19|TRBJ1-5
TGTGCCAGTAGACCGGGATGGGGTAGCAATCAGCCCCAGCATTTT
CASRPGWGSNQPQHF
>.|few|TRBV30|TRBJ2-3
TGTGCCTGGAGTGTACGCAGGGGCACAGATACGCAGTATTTT
CAWSVRRGTDTQYF
>TRBD1|few|TRBV18|TRBJ2-3
TGTGCCAGCTCATTCGGGACAGACACGCAGTATTTT
CASSFGTDTQYF
>TRBD1|once|TRBV29-1|TRBJ1-2
TGCAGCGTTGTGACAGGGGTAGGACATGGCTACACCTTC
CSVVTGVGHGYTF
>.|once|TRBV14|TRBJ1-4
TGTGCCAGCAGCCTCTACCCGACAGGCATAAATGAAAAACTGTTTTTT
CASSLYPTGINEKLFF
>.|few|TRBV27|TRBJ1-2
TGTGCCAGCAGTTTCCGACCCGGGGACACTTCGAGTGGCTACACCTTC
CASSFRPGDTSSGYTF
>.|few|TRBV2|TRBJ2-5
TGTGCCAGCACCCTAGAGACCCAGTACTTC
CASTLETQYF
>.|many|TRBV7-6|TRBJ2-1
TGTGCCAGCAGCTCGTACCTTGGGGTAGGAGGTCCTTACAATGAGCAGTTCTTC
CASSSYLGVGGPYNEQFF
>.|.|TRBV10-1|TRBJ1-1
TGCGCCAGCAGTGGTGACTCCACTGAAGCTTTCTTT
CASSGDSTEAFF
>TRBD1|.|TRBV30|TRBJ1-2
TGTGCCTGGAGGAGCCTCTTATTCCGGGACAGTCAGTACTATGGCTACACCTTC
CAWRSLLFRDSQYYGYTF
>TRBD1|.|TRBV5-4|TRBJ1-1
TGTGCCGCGAGTCCAGGGGGCTTTTTCCAGACTGAAGCTTTCTTT
CAASPGGFFQTEAFF